This TCR beta chain stems from a study of shared clonotypes between healthy human individuals. Across the study: The donors, a couple of women and a few men, were aged 18 to 49.

Study-level points and caveats: Generation of non-shared clonotypes was less probable than generation of clonotypes shared by all four donors.

Details on this clone: Its antigen is unidentified.

The method was immunoSEQ multiplex PCR; TCRdb's version includes in-frame clones alone and lacks a portion of them. The sample gives over 850,000 clones, about four fifths of which show up once; 0.5% to 0.6% is in the top ten. Sequencing was carried out using memory CD4+ T cells from PBMCs. This sample's subset: CD45RA-negative fraction. This receptor was identified in a young man in good health. Some clones in this sample may be carry-over from other donors' samples.

Here the CDR3 DNA reads TGTGCCAGCAGCCGAGAGTCACCCCTCCACTTT. This gives the protein CASSRESPLHF. The chain carries TRBV7-9 and TRBJ1-6; no reliable D call. CDR3 length: 11 residues. Trimming left V 5 bases short and J 10 bases short, with 6 bases between. Germline lookup yields CDR1 SEHNR and CDR2 FQNEAQ (reference sequence).